A selection of T cell receptor beta chains follows, all from one sample in a study of shared clonotypes between healthy human individuals. Generated by immunoSEQ multiplex PCR, the TCRdb table keeps only in-frame clones and is missing some. The table records about 2 million clones, about 95% of them present only once. The sequencing input was naive CD8+ T cells sorted from blood. The receptors shown here come from a man between 18 and 35 years old in good health. Each CDR3 is given with its conserved first and last residue. A D gene is named only where the DNA matches it firmly. Size is stated for part of the rows, as once, few or many counts, or as a class when the clone is expanded.

TRBJ1-1 | TRBV5-4 | once | TRBD1 | CASSFAGGTEAFF | TGTGCCAGCAGCTTTGCAGGGGGCACTGAAGCTTTCTTT
TRBJ2-1 | TRBV21-1 | . | . | CASSPSGGTYNEQFF | TGTGCCAGCAGCCCTAGCGGGGGGACTTACAATGAGCAGTTCTTC
TRBJ2-7 | TRBV2 | . | TRBD2 | CASYLRPGLADEQYF | TGTGCCAGCTATCTGAGACCGGGACTAGCTGACGAGCAGTACTTC
TRBJ2-3 | TRBV9 | . | . | CASSVEGGYGPDTQYF | TGTGCCAGCAGCGTAGAGGGCGGGTACGGCCCAGATACGCAGTATTTT
TRBJ1-6 | TRBV4-1 | . | TRBD1 | CASSQEPGTGFYNSPLHF | TGCGCCAGCAGCCAAGAACCCGGGACAGGGTTTTATAATTCACCCCTCCACTTT
TRBJ2-1 | TRBV15 | . | . | CATSPRLPYNEQFF | TGTGCCACCAGCCCGAGGCTGCCCTACAATGAGCAGTTCTTC
TRBJ1-6 | TRBV27 | few | . | CASTPEGTGSPLHF | TGTGCCAGCACCCCTGAGGGAACGGGTTCACCCCTCCACTTT
TRBJ2-5 | TRBV11-2 | . | TRBD1 | CASSPTGLETQYF | TGTGCCAGCAGCCCGACAGGGTTAGAGACCCAGTACTTC
TRBJ2-7 | TRBV9 | . | . | CASSVQGLGDEQYF | TGTGCCAGCAGCGTCCAGGGCCTGGGGGACGAGCAGTACTTC
TRBJ2-6 | TRBV2 | once | TRBD1 | CASSERAGGVSGANVLTF | TGTGCCAGCAGTGAACGGGCAGGGGGCGTCTCTGGGGCCAACGTCCTGACTTTC
TRBJ2-3 | TRBV7-2 | . | TRBD2 | CASSLVGGAGAPTDTQYF | TGTGCCAGCAGCTTAGTCGGTGGGGCGGGAGCCCCCACAGATACGCAGTATTTT
TRBJ1-2 | TRBV25-1 | . | . | CASSESSSNYGYTF | TGTGCCAGCAGTGAATCGTCCTCCAACTATGGCTACACCTTC
TRBJ2-7 | TRBV7-4 | once | . | CASLIQHFSYEQYF | TGTGCCAGCCTCATACAGCATTTCTCCTACGAGCAGTACTTC
TRBJ2-4 | TRBV6-1 | . | TRBD1 | CASSARQGADIQYF | TGTGCCAGCAGTGCACGACAGGGGGCCGACATTCAGTACTTC
TRBJ1-2 | TRBV11-2 | . | . | CASSTEGPNYGYTF | TGTGCCAGCAGCACCGAGGGTCCGAACTATGGCTACACCTTC
TRBJ2-5 | TRBV7-9 | . | . | CASSSTRTDHQETQYF | TGTGCCAGCAGCTCGACTAGGACGGACCACCAAGAGACCCAGTACTTC
TRBJ2-7 | TRBV5-6 | . | TRBD2 | CASSLYGGRGPYEQYF | TGTGCCAGCAGCTTGTACGGCGGGAGGGGACCCTACGAGCAGTACTTC
TRBJ1-2 | TRBV5-8 | . | . | CASSSHREEYYGYTF | TGTGCCAGCAGCTCCCACCGGGAGGAATACTATGGCTACACCTTC
TRBJ1-2 | TRBV4-3 | . | . | CASSQDHGGENYGYTF | TGCGCCAGCAGCCAAGATCATGGAGGGGAAAACTATGGCTACACCTTC
TRBJ1-3 | TRBV7-9 | . | . | CASSSTVSGNTIYF | TGTGCCAGCAGCTCGACAGTTTCTGGAAACACCATATATTTT
TRBJ2-7 | TRBV11-2 | . | . | CASSSGAEQYF | TGTGCCAGCAGCTCAGGGGCCGAGCAGTACTTC
TRBJ1-6 | TRBV27 | . | . | CASTFQGVSGVHNSPLHF | TGTGCCAGCACCTTCCAGGGTGTGAGCGGTGTCCATAATTCACCCCTCCACTTT
TRBJ2-3 | TRBV7-8 | . | TRBD2 | CASSLLVAGNTDTQYF | TGTGCCAGCAGCTTATTGGTAGCGGGAAACACAGATACGCAGTATTTT
TRBJ2-1 | TRBV28 | . | . | CASSSRVGWFF | TGTGCCAGCAGCTCCAGGGTAGGTTGGTTCTTC
TRBJ2-2 | TRBV7-8 | . | TRBD2 | CASSLEASGGTGELFF | TGTGCCAGCAGCTTAGAAGCTAGCGGGGGGACCGGGGAGCTGTTTTTT
TRBJ2-7 | TRBV5-1 | once | . | CASSLDHSSVTYEQYF | TGCGCCAGCAGCTTGGATCACAGTTCGGTCACCTACGAGCAGTACTTC
TRBJ2-5 | TRBV11-2 | . | . | CASSLAFGRDLAQYF | TGTGCCAGCAGCTTAGCGTTTGGCCGGGACTTGGCCCAGTACTTC
TRBJ2-7 | TRBV4-1 | . | . | CASSHSVGSSYEQYF | TGCGCCAGCAGCCATAGCGTGGGGTCCAGCTACGAGCAGTACTTC
TRBJ1-5 | TRBV2 | . | . | CASSESGDGNQPQHF | TGTGCCAGCAGTGAATCGGGGGACGGCAATCAGCCCCAGCATTTT
TRBJ2-1 | TRBV12-2 | . | . | CASRLARLADSSYNEQFF | TGTGCAAGTCGCTTAGCGCGACTAGCGGACTCATCCTACAATGAGCAGTTCTTC
TRBJ2-3 | TRBV4-1 | . | TRBD2 | CASSYQVLLAGTDTQYF | TGCGCCAGCAGCTACCAAGTTTTACTAGCGGGGACAGATACGCAGTATTTT
TRBJ2-7 | TRBV5-6 | . | TRBD1 | CASSLGQGSNEQYF | TGTGCCAGCAGCTTGGGACAGGGATCAAACGAGCAGTACTTC
TRBJ1-1 | TRBV9 | . | . | CASTLGGGTTEAFF | TGTGCCAGCACCCTAGGGGGGGGGACGACTGAAGCTTTCTTT
TRBJ2-3 | TRBV10-1 | . | TRBD2 | CASTQGLASTDTQYF | TGCGCCAGCACCCAAGGACTAGCAAGCACAGATACGCAGTATTTT
TRBJ2-1 | TRBV13 | . | . | CASSFRGNEQFF | TGTGCCAGCAGCTTTAGGGGCAATGAGCAGTTCTTC
TRBJ2-2 | TRBV2 | . | TRBD1 | CASVPGQGSTGELFF | TGTGCCAGCGTTCCGGGACAGGGGAGTACCGGGGAGCTGTTTTTT